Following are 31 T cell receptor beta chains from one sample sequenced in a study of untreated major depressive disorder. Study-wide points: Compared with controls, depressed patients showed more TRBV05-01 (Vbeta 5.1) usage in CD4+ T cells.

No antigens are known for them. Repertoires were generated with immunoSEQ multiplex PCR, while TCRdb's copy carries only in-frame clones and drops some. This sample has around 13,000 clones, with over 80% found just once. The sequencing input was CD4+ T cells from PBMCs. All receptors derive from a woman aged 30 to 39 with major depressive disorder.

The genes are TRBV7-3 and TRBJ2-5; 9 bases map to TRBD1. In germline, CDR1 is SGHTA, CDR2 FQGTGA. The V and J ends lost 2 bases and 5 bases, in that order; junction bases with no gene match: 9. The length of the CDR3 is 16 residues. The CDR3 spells CASSLYPRGTGETQYF. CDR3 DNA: TGTGCCAGCAGCTTATATCCGAGGGGGACAGGGGAGACCCAGTACTTC. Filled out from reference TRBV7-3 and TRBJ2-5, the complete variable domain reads GAGVSQTPSNKVTEKGKYVELRCDPISGHTALYWYRQSLGQGPEFLIYFQGTGAADDSGLPNDRFFAVRPEGSVSTLKIQRTERGDSAVYLCASSLYPRGTGETQYFGPGTRLLVL.

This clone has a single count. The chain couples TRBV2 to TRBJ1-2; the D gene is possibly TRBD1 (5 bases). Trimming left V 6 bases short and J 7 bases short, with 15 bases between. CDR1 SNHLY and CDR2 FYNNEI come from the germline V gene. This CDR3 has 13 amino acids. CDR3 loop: CASRGPGNAGYTF. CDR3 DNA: TGTGCCAGCAGGGGACCGGGGAATGCTGGCTACACCTTC.

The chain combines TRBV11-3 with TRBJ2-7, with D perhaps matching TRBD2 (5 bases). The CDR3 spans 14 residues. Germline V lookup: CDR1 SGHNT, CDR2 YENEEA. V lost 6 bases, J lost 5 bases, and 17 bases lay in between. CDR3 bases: TGTGCCAGCAGTCCCTCGGGATTTGCCCACGAGCAGTACTTC. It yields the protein CASSPSGFAHEQYF.

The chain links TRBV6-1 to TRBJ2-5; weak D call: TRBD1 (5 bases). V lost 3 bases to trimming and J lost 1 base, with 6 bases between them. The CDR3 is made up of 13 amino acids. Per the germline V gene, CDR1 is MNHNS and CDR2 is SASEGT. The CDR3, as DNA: TGTGCCAGCAGTGAGCAGGGCCAAGAGACCCAGTACTTC. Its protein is CASSEQGQETQYF.

This CDR3 reads CASSGNTGELFF. The CDR3 bases are TGTGCCAGCAGCGGGAACACCGGGGAGCTGTTTTTT. This chain joins TRBV25-1 and TRBJ2-2; D not resolved. Germline V gene data show CDR1 as MGHDK and CDR2 as SYGVNS. V was pared by 6 bases and J by 1 base, with 3 bases between. This CDR3 comprises 12 residues.

The CDR3, as DNA: TGTGCCAGCAGCTCCGGGGACAGGGTTGTTGGCTACACCTTC. It translates to CASSSGDRVVGYTF. The chain is built from TRBV5-5 and TRBJ1-2; 9 positions match TRBD1. Germline CDR1 SGHKS, CDR2 YYEKEE (reference sequence). J was trimmed by 7 bases and V by 3 bases; bases with no gene match: 7. The CDR3 is made up of 14 amino acids.

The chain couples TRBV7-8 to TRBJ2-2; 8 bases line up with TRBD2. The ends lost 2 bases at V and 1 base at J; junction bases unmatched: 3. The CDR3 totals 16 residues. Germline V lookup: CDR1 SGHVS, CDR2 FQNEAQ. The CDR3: CASSLKTSGNTGELFF. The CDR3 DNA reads TGTGCCAGCAGCTTAAAAACTAGCGGGAACACCGGGGAGCTGTTTTTT.

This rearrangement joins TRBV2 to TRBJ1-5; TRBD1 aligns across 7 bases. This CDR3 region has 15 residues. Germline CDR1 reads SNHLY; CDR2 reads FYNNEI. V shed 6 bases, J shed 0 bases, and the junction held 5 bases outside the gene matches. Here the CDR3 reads CASRMRTGSNQPQHF. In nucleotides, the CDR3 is TGTGCCAGCAGAATGCGGACAGGTAGCAATCAGCCCCAGCATTTT. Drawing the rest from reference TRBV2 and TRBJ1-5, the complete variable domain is EPEVTQTPSHQVTQMGQEVILRCVPISNHLYFYWYRQILGQKVEFLVSFYNNEISEKSEIFDDQFSVERPDGSNFTLKIRSTKLEDSAMYFCASRMRTGSNQPQHFGDGTRLSIL.

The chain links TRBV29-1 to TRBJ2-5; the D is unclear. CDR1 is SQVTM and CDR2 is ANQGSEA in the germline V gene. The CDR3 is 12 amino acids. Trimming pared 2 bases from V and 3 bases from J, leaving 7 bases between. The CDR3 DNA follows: TGCAGCGTTGAATCCCTTGAAGAGACCCAGTACTTC. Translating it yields CSVESLEETQYF.

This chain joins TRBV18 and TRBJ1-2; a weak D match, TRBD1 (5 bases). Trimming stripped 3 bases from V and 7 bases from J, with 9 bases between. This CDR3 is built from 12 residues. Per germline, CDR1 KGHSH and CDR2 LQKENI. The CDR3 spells CASSPDMFGYTF. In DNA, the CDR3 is TGTGCCAGCTCACCGGACATGTTTGGCTACACCTTC.

The CDR3 nucleotides read TGTGCCAGCAGTGGGTTAGGTACGCAGTATTTT. This gives the protein CASSGLGTQYF. The rearrangement links TRBV6-1 to TRBJ2-3, with D hard to call. The CDR3 covers 11 residues. Germline assignment: CDR1 MNHNS and CDR2 SASEGT. V lost 4 bases to trimming and J lost 8 bases, with 7 bases between them.

The CDR3 DNA reads as TGTGCCAGCAGCCCGGACGGGACAACCTATGGCTACACCTTC. It specifies CASSPDGTTYGYTF. The genes are TRBV6-4 and TRBJ1-2, with D tentatively TRBD1 (6 bases). The CDR3 is 14 residues long. Germline-derived CDR1 and CDR2 are MRHNA and SNTAGT. The V and J ends lost 6 bases and 4 bases respectively, with 15 bases between them.

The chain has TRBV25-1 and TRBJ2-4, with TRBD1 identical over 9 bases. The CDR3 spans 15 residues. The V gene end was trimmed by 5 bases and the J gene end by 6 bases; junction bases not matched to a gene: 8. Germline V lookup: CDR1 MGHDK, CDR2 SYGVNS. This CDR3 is CASSTPGTGLNIQYF. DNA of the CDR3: TGTGCCAGCAGTACGCCCGGGACAGGGCTAAACATTCAGTACTTC.

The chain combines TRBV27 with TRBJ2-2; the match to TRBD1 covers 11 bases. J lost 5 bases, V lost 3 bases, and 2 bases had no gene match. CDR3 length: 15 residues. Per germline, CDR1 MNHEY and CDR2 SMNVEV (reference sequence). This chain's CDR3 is CASSFRDRGTGELFF. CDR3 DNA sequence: TGTGCCAGCAGTTTCAGGGACAGGGGGACCGGGGAGCTGTTTTTT.

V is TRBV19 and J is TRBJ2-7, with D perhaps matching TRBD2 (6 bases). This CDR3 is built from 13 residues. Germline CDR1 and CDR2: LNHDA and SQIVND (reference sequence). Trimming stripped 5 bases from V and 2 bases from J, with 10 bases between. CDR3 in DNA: TGTGCCAGTAGTCCGGGAGAAGCCTACGAGCAGTACTTC. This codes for CASSPGEAYEQYF. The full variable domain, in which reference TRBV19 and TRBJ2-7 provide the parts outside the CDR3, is DGGITQSPKYLFRKEGQNVTLSCEQNLNHDAMYWYRQDPGQGLRLIYYSQIVNDFQKGDIAEGYSVSREKKESFPLTVTSAQKNPTAFYLCASSPGEAYEQYFGPGTRLTVT.

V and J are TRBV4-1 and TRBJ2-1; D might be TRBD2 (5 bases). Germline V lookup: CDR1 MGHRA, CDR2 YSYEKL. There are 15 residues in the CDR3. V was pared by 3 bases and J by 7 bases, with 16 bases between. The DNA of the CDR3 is TGCGCCAGCAGCCATACCGGGCCCCGGGATAATGAGCAGTTCTTC. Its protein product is CASSHTGPRDNEQFF.

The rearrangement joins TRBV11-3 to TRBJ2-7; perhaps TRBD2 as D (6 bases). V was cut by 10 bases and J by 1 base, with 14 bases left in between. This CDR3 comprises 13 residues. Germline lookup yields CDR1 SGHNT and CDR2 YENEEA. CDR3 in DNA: TGTGCCACCGAGCGGGCAGGGTCCTACGAGCAGTACTTC. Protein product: CATERAGSYEQYF.

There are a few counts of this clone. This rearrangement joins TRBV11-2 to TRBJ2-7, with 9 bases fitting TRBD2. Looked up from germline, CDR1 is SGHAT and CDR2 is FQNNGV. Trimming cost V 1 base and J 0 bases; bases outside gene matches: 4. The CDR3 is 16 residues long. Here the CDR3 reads CASSLAGSGSSYEQYF. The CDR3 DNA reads TGTGCCAGCAGCTTAGCTGGTAGCGGGAGCTCCTACGAGCAGTACTTC.

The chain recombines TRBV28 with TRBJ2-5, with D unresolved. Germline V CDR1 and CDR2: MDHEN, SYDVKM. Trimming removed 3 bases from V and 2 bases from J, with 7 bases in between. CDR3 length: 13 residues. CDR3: CASSFRRQETQYF. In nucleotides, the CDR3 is TGTGCCAGCAGTTTTAGGCGGCAAGAGACCCAGTACTTC.

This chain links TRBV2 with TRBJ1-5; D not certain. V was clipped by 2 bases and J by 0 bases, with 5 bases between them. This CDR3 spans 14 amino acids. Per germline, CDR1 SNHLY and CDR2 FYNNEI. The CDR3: CASSERYSNQPQHF. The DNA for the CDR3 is TGTGCCAGCAGTGAAAGGTATAGCAATCAGCCCCAGCATTTT. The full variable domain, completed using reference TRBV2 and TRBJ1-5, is EPEVTQTPSHQVTQMGQEVILRCVPISNHLYFYWYRQILGQKVEFLVSFYNNEISEKSEIFDDQFSVERPDGSNFTLKIRSTKLEDSAMYFCASSERYSNQPQHFGDGTRLSIL.

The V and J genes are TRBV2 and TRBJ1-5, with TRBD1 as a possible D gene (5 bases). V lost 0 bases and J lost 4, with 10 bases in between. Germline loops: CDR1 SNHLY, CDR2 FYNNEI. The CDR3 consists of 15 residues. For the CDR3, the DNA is TGTGCCAGCAGTGAAGCTGGGGGGAGTAATCAGCCCCAGCATTTT. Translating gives CASSEAGGSNQPQHF.

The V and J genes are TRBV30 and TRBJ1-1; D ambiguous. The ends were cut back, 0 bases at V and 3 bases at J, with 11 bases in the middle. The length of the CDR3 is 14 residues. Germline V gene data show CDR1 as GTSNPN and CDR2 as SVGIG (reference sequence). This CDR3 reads CAWSVVGKDTEAFF. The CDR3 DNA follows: TGTGCCTGGAGTGTAGTTGGGAAGGACACTGAAGCTTTCTTT.

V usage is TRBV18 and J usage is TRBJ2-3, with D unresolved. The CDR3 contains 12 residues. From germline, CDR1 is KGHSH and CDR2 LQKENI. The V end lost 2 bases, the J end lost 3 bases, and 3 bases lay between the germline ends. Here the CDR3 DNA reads TGTGCCAGCTCACCAAAGACAGATACGCAGTATTTT. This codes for CASSPKTDTQYF.

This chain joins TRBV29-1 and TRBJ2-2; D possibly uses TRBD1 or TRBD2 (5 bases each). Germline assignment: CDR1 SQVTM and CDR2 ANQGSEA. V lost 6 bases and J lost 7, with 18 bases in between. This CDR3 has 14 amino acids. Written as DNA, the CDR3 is TGCAGCGTCGGTCCCAGGGAGAAGGACGGGGAGCTGTTTTTT. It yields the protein CSVGPREKDGELFF.

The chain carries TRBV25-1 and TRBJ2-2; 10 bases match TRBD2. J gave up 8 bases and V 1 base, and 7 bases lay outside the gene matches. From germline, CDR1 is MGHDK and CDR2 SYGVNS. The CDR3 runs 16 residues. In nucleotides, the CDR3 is TGTGCCAGCAGTGAATTCAGACTAGCGGGCCCAGGGGAGCTGTTTTTT. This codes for CASSEFRLAGPGELFF.

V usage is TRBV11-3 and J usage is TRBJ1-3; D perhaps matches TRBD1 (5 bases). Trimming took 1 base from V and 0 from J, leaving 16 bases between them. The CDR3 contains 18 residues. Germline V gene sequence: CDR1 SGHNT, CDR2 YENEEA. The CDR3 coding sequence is TGTGCCAGCAGCTTAGGGACATCGATTAAAAGCTCTGGAAACACCATATATTTT. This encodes CASSLGTSIKSSGNTIYF.

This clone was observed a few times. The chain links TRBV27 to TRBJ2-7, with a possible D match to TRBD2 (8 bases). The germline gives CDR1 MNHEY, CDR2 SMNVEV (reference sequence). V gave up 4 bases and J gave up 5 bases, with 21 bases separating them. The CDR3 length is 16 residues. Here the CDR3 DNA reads TGTGCCAGCAGTTCAGCCAGGGGGACTAGAAGGCACGAGCAGTACTTC. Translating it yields CASSSARGTRRHEQYF.

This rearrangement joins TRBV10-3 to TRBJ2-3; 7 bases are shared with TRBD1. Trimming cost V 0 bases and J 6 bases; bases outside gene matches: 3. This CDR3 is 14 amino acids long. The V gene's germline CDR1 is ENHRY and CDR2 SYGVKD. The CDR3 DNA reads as TGTGCCATCAGTGAGTCGAAGGGGGCGGATACGCAGTATTTT. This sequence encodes CAISESKGADTQYF.

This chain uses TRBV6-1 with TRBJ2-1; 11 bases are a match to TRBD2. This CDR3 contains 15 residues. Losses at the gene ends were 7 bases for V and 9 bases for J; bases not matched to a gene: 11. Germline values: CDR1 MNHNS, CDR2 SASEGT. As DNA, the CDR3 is TGTGCCAGCACCGGACTAGCGGGTGGTAGCTCTGAGCAGTTCTTC. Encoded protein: CASTGLAGGSSEQFF.

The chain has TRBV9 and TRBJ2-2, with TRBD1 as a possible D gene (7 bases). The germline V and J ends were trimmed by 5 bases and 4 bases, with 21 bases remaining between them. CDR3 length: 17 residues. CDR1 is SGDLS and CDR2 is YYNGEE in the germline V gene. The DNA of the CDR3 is TGTGCCAGCAGTGTTCTCTCCCCAGGGGGGAGCACCGGGGAGCTGTTTTTT. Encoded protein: CASSVLSPGGSTGELFF.

CDR3 coding DNA: TGTGCCAGCACCCAATGGGCGGGCTCTGGGGCCAACGTCCTGACTTTC. It codes for CASTQWAGSGANVLTF. The rearrangement joins TRBV28 to TRBJ2-6; weak D call: TRBD2 (5 bases). CDR1 and CDR2 from the germline V gene are MDHEN and SYDVKM. The CDR3 runs 16 residues. The ends were cut back, 7 bases at V and 0 bases at J, with 13 bases in the middle.